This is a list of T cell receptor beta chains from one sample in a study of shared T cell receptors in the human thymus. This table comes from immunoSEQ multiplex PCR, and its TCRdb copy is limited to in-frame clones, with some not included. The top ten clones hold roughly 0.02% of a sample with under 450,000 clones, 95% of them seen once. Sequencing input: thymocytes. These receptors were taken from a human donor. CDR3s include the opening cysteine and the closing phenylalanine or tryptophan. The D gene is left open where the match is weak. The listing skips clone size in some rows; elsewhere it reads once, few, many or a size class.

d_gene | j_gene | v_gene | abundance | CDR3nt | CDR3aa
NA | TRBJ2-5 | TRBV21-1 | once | TGTGCCAGCAGCATTTTCGGGGATCGGGAGACCCAGTACTTC | CASSIFGDRETQYF
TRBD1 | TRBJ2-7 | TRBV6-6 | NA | TGTGCCTCAAGGGACAGGTACTCCTACGAGCAGTACTTC | CASRDRYSYEQYF
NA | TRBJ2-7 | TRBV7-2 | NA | TGTGCCAGCAGCTCCAATGGGTCTCGCGACGCCTACGAGCAGTACTTC | CASSSNGSRDAYEQYF
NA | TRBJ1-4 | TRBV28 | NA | TGTGCCAGCCACAGGGTTGGAGAAAAACTGTTTTTT | CASHRVGEKLFF
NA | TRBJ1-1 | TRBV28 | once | TGTGCCAGCAGTTTTATATTGGGGTTGGGTGCTTTCTTT | CASSFILGLGAFF
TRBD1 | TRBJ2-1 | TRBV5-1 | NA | TGCGCCAGCAAACCCCGGGACAGGGGAAACAATGAGCAGTTCTTC | CASKPRDRGNNEQFF
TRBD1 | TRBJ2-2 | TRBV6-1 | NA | TGTGCCAGCCTTCGGACAGGGGCCGGGGAGCTGTTTTTT | CASLRTGAGELFF
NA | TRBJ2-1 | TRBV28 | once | TGTGCCAGCCGTTCGAGGGGAGATGAGCAGTTCTTC | CASRSRGDEQFF
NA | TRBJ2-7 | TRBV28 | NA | TGTGCCAGCAGTTCTCCCCCCCGGGTGCCCTACGAGCAGTACTTC | CASSSPPRVPYEQYF
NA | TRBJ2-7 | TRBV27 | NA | TGTGCCAGCAGTCCCCTGGACAGAAAATACGAGCAGTACTTC | CASSPLDRKYEQYF
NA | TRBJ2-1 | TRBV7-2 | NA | TGTGCCAGCAGCTTACGGCCGGACTATAACGGCGACAGTGAGCAGTTCTTC | CASSLRPDYNGDSEQFF
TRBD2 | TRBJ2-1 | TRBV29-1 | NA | TGCAGCGTTGAAAAATACTTTGAGGGAGGGCCGGTCAAGGTAGTGAGCAATGAGCAGTTCTTC | CSVEKYFEGGPVKVVSNEQFF
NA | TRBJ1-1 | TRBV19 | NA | TGTGCCAGTAGCCTGGCGGGCCCTGGGACTGAAGCTTTCTTT | CASSLAGPGTEAFF
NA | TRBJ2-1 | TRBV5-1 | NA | TGCGCCAGCAGCGGCCGGGACTTAAATGAGCAGTTCTTC | CASSGRDLNEQFF
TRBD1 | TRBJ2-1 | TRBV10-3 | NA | TGTGCCATCAGTCCCCTAGGAACCGACAGGGGAAGCTCCTACAATGAGCAGTTCTTC | CAISPLGTDRGSSYNEQFF
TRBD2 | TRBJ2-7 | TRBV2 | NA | TGTGCCTACAGCGTATTACCCACTAAGCGGGGGCCCCCCTACGAGCAGTACTTC | CAYSVLPTKRGPPYEQYF
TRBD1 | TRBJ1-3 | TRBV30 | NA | TGTGCCTGGGATTGCGGACAGGGAAATGGAAACACCATATATTTT | CAWDCGQGNGNTIYF
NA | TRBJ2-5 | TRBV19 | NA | TGTGCCAGTAGTATCGGCACAGGGACCGAGGGAGAGACCCAGTACTTC | CASSIGTGTEGETQYF
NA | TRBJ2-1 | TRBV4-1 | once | TGCGCCAGCAGCCAAGATCGCGGGGCCTCCAACAATGAGCAGTTCTTC | CASSQDRGASNNEQFF
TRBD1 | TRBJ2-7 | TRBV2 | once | TGTGCCAGCAGTGAAGCGAGGCTCCACAGGGGGCATTTGACCTACGAGCAGTACTTC | CASSEARLHRGHLTYEQYF
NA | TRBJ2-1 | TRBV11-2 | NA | TGTGCCAGCAGCTTAGGCTTAGTCGCGGACTACCCCTACAATGAGCAGTTCTTC | CASSLGLVADYPYNEQFF
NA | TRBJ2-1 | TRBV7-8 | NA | TGTGCCAGCAGCTTAGAGGCGAGACAATACAATGAGCAGTTCTTC | CASSLEARQYNEQFF
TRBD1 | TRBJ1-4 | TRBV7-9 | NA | TGTGCCAGCAGAGGGACAGGGGGCAGCGAAAAACTGTTTTTT | CASRGTGGSEKLFF
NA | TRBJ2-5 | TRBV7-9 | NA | TGTGCCAGCAGCCGTGTTGGACAGGGACTACGAGAGACCCAGTACTTC | CASSRVGQGLRETQYF
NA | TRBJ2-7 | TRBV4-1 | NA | TGCGCCAGCAGCCAGGAATCAGGGAACCCCCCCTACGAGCAGTACTTC | CASSQESGNPPYEQYF
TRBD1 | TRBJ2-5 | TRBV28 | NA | TGTGCCAGCAGTTTGTGGTGGTTAGGGGGCGGTGAGACCCAGTACTTC | CASSLWWLGGGETQYF
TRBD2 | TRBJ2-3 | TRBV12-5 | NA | TGTGCTAGTGGTTTGGCGGCCGGAGGACTAGCGGGAGTGGGCACAGATACGCAGTATTTT | CASGLAAGGLAGVGTDTQYF
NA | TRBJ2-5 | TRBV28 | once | TGTGCCAGCAAGCCGAGCGGCGAAGAGACCCAGTACTTC | CASKPSGEETQYF
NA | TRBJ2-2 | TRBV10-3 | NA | TGTGCCATCAGTGACGAGCGGAGGGCCGGGGAGCTGTTTTTT | CAISDERRAGELFF
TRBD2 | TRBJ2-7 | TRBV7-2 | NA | TGTGCCAGCAGCTTAGGACTAGCGAGCTCCTACGAGCAGTACTTC | CASSLGLASSYEQYF
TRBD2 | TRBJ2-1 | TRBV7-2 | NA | TGTGCCAGCAGCTTAACTTACGGACTAGCGGGAGAGTCCTACAATGAGCAGTTCTTC | CASSLTYGLAGESYNEQFF
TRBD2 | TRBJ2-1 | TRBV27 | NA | TGTGCCAGCAGTTTTAACGCGACTAGCGGATACAATGAGCAGTTCTTC | CASSFNATSGYNEQFF
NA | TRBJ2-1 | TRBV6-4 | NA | TGTGCCAGCAGTGACTCTAGATGGAGCTCCTACAATGAGCAGTTCTTC | CASSDSRWSSYNEQFF
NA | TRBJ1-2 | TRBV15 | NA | TGTGCCACCAGCGGTCCATCGCCGACCAACTTTTATGGCTACACCTTC | CATSGPSPTNFYGYTF
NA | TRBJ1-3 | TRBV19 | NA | TGTGCCAGTAGCGAAGACGAGGTGGAGGGTTCATCTGGAAACACCATATATTTT | CASSEDEVEGSSGNTIYF
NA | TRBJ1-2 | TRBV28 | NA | TGTGCCAGCTTCCCGGGGCGGGGGCGCGGCGGCTACACCTTC | CASFPGRGRGGYTF
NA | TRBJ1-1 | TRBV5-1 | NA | TGCGCCAGCAGCTTATGGGACTCCCGAGGGGACCCTGAAGCTTTCTTT | CASSLWDSRGDPEAFF
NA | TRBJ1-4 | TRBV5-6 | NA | TGTGCCAGATTAACTGAGGGCTTTAATGAAAAACTGTTTTTT | CARLTEGFNEKLFF
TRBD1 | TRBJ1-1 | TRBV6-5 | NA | TGTGCCAGCAGCTACTTGAAGGGGGCGAATACTGAAGCTTTCTTT | CASSYLKGANTEAFF
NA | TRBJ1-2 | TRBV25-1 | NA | TGTGCCAGCAGTGAATCGGGGCCAGGGCGCTATGGCTACACCTTC | CASSESGPGRYGYTF
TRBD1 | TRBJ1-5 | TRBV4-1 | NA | TGCGCCAGCAGCCAGGATCAGGGGGCTGGTCAGCCCCAGCATTTT | CASSQDQGAGQPQHF
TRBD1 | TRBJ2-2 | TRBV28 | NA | TGTGCCAGCAGTCAAAGGACAGGGCGGGACACCGGGGAGCTGTTTTTT | CASSQRTGRDTGELFF
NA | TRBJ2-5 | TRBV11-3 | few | TGTGCCAGCAGCCAGCGCGGTGAGACCCAGTACTTC | CASSQRGETQYF
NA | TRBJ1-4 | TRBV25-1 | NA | TGTGCCAGCAGTGAATACGTCGGGGGGCGTAATGAAAAACTGTTTTTT | CASSEYVGGRNEKLFF
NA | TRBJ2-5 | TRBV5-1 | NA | TGCGCCAGCAGCTTGGGAAGGGTAGGGAGGCTAAAGACCCAGTACTTC | CASSLGRVGRLKTQYF
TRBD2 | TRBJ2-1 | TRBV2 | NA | TGTGCCAGCAGTGTTTCGGGAGGGCCCCATGAGCAGTTCTTC | CASSVSGGPHEQFF